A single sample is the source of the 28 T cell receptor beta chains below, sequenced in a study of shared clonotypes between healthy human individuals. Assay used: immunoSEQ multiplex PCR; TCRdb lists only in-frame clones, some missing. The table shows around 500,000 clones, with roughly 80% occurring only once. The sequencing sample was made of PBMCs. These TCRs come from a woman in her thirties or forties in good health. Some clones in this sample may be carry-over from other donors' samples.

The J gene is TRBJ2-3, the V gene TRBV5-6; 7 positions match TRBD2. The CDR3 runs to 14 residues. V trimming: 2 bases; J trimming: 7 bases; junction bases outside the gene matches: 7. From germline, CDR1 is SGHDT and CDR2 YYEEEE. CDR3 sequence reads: CASSFRGGSYTQYF. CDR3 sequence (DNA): TGTGCCAGCAGCTTTAGGGGAGGGTCTTATACGCAGTATTTT.

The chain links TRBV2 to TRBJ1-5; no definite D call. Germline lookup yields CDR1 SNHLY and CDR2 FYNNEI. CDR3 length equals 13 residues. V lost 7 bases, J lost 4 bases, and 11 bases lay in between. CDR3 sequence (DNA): TGTGCCAGCACCCAGGACGTTAATCAGCCCCAGCATTTT. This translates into CASTQDVNQPQHF.

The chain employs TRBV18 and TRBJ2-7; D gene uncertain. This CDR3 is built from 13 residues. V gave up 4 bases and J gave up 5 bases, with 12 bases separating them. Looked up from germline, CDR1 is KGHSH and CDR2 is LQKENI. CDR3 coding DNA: TGTGCCAGCTCACGTGGACGGTTAGACGAGCAGTACTTC. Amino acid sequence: CASSRGRLDEQYF. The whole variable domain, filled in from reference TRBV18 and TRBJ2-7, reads NAGVMQNPRHLVRRRGQEARLRCSPMKGHSHVYWYRQLPEEGLKFMVYLQKENIIDESGMPKERFSAEFPKEGPSILRIQQVVRGDSAAYFCASSRGRLDEQYFGPGTRLTVT.

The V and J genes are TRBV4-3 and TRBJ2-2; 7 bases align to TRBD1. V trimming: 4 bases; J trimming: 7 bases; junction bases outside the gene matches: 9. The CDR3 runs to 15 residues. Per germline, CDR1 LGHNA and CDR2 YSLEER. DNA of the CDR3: TGCGCCAGCAGCCGGACAGACAGGGCTGGCGGGGAGCTGTTTTTT. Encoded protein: CASSRTDRAGGELFF.

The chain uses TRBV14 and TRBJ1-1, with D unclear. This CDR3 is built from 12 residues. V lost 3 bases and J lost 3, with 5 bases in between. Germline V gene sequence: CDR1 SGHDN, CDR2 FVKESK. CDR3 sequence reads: CASSQMDTEAFF. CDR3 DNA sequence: TGTGCCAGCAGCCAGATGGACACTGAAGCTTTCTTT.

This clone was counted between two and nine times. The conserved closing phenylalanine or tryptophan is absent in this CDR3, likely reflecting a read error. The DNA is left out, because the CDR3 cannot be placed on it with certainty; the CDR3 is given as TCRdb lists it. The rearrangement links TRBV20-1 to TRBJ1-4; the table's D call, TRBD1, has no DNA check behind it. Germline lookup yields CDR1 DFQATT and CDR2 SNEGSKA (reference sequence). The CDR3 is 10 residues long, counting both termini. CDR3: CSAGNRDTII.

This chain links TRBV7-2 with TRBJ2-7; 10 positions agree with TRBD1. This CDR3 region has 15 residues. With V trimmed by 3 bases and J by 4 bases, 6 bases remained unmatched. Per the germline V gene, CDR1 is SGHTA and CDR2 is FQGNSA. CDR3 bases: TGTGCCAGCAGCTTGGAGACAGGGGGCTGGTACGAGCAGTACTTC. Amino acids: CASSLETGGWYEQYF.

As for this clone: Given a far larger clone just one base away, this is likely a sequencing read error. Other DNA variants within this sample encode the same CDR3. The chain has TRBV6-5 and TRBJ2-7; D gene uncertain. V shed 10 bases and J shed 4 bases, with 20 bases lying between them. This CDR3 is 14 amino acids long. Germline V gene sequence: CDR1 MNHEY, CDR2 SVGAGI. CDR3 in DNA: TGTGCCACATCGACACCGGGTAGGCCTTACGAGCAGTACTTC. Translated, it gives CATSTPGRPYEQYF.

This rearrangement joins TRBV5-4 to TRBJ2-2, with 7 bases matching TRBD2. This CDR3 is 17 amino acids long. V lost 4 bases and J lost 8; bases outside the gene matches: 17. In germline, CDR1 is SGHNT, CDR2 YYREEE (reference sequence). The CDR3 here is CASSPGGGEWLLGELFF. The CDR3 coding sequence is TGTGCCAGCAGCCCCGGCGGGGGAGAGTGGTTGCTAGGGGAGCTGTTTTTT.

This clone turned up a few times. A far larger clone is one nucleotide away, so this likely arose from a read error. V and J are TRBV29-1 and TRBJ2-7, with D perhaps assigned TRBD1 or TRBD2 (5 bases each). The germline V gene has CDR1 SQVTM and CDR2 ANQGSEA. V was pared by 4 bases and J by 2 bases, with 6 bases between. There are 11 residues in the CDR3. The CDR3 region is CSVGGAYEQYF. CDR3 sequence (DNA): TGCAGCGTTGGAGGGGCCTACGAGCAGTACTTC.

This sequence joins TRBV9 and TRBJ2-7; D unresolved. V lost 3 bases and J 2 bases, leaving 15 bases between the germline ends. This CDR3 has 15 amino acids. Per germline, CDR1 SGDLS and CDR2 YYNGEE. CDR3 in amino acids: CASSARLGGTYEQYF. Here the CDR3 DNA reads TGTGCCAGCAGCGCACGTCTTGGTGGGACCTACGAGCAGTACTTC.

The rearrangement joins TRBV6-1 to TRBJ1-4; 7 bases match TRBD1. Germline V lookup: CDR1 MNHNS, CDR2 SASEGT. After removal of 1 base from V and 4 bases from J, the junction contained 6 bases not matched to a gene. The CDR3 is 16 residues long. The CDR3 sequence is CASSEGDRVINEKLFF. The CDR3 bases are TGTGCCAGCAGTGAAGGAGACAGGGTCATTAATGAAAAACTGTTTTTT.

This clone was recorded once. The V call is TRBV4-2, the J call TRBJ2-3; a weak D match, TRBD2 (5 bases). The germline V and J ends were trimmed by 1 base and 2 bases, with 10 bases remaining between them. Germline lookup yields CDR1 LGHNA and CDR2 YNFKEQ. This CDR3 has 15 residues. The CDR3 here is CASSQGPSITDTQYF. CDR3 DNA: TGTGCCAGCAGCCAAGGTCCTAGCATCACAGATACGCAGTATTTT.

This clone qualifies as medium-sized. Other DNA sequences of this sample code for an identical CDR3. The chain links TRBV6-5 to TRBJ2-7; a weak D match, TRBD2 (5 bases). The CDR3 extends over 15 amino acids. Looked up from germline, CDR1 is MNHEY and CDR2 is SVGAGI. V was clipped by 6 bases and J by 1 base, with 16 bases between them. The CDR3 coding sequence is TGTGCCAGCAGCGTCTCTACGGACTCATCCTACGAGCAGTACTTC. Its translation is CASSVSTDSSYEQYF.

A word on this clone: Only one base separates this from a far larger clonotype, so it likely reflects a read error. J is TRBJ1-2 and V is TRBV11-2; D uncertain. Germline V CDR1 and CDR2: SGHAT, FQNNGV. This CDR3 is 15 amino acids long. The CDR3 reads CASSLVGSLSYGHTF. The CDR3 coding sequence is TGTGCCAGCAGCTTAGTTGGTTCACTAAGCTATGGCCACACCTTC.

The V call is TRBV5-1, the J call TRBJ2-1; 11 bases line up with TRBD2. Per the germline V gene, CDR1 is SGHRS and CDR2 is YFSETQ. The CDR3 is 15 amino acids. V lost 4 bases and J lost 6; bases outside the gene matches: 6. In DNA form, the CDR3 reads TGCGCCAGCAGCCCCACTAGCGGGAGCTTCAATGAGCAGTTCTTC. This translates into CASSPTSGSFNEQFF.

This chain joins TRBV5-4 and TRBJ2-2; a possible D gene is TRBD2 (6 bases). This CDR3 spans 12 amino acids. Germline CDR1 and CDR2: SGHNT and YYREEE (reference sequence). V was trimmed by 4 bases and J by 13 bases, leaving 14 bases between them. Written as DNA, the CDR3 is TGTGCCAGCAGCAACCTAAGCGGGCGGCTGTTTTTT. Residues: CASSNLSGRLFF.

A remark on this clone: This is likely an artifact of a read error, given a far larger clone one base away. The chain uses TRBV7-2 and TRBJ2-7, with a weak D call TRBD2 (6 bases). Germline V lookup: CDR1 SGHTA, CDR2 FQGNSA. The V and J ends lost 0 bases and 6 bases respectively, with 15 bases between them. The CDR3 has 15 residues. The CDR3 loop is CASSLAGGKSAEQYF. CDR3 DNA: TGTGCCAGCAGCTTAGCTGGCGGGAAATCGGCCGAGCAGTACTTC.

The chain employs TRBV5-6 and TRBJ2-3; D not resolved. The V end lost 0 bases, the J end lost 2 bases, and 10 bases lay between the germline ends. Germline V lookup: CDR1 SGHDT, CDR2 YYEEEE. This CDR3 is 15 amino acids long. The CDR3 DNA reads TGTGCCAGCAGCTTGGGTCCCCTTCCCACAGATACGCAGTATTTT. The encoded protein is CASSLGPLPTDTQYF.

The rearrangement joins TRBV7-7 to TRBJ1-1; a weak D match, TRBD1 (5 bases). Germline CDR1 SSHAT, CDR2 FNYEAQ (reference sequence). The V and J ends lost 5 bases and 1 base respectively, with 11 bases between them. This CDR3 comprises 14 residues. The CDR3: CASSRLGGNTEAFF. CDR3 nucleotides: TGTGCCAGCAGCAGGCTGGGGGGGAACACTGAAGCTTTCTTT. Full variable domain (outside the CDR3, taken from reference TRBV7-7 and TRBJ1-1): GAGVSQSPRYKVTKRGQDVTLRCDPISSHATLYWYQQALGQGPEFLTYFNYEAQPDKSGLPSDRFSAERPEGSISTLTIQRTEQRDSAMYRCASSRLGGNTEAFFGQGTRLTVV.

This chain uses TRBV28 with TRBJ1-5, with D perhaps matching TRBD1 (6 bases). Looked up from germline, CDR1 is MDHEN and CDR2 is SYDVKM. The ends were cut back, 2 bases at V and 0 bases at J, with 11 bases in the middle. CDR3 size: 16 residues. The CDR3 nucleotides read TGTGCCAGCAGTTTACGTACAGGGATTAGCAATCAGCCCCAGCATTTT. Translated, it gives CASSLRTGISNQPQHF.

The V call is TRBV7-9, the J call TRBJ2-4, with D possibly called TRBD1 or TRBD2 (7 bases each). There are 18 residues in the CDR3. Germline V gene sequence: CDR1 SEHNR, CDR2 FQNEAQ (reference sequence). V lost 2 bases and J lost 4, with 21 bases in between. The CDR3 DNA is TGTGCCAGCAGCTTAATGGGAGGGGTAGGGGGCCCTAAAAACATTCAGTACTTC. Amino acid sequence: CASSLMGGVGGPKNIQYF.

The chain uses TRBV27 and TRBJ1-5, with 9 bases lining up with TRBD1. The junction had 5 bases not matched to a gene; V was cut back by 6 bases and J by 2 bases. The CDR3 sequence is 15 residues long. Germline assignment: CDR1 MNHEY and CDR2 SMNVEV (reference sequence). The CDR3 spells CASSGQGLGNQPQHF. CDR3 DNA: TGTGCCAGCAGCGGACAGGGGCTGGGCAATCAGCCCCAGCATTTT.

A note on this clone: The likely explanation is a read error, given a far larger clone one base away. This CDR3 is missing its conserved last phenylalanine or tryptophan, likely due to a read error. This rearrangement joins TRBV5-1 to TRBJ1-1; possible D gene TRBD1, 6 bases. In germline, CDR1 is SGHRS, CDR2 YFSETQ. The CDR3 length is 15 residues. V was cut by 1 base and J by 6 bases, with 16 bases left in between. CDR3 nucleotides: TGCGCCAGCAGCTTGAACCCCGGGGGGCGCGCTGAAGCTTTCCTT. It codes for CASSLNPGGRAEAFL.

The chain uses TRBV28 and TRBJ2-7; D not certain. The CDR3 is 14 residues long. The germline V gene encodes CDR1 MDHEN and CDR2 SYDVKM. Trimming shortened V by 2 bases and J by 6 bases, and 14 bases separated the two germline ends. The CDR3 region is CASSLEVLPGEQYF. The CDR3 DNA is TGTGCCAGCAGTTTAGAGGTCCTACCCGGCGAGCAGTACTTC.

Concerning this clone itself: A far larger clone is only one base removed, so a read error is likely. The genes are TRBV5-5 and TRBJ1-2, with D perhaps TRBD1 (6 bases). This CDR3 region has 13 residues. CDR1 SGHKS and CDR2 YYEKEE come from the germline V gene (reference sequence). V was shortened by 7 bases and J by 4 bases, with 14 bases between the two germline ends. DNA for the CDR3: TGTGCCAGCGGCCCGGACAGCCTCTATGGCTACACCTTC. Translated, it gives CASGPDSLYGYTF.

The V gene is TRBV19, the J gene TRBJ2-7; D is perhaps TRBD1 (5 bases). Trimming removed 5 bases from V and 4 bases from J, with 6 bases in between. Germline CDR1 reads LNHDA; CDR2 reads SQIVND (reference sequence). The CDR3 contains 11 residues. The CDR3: CASSQGYEQYF. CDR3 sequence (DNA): TGTGCCAGTAGTCAGGGATACGAGCAGTACTTC.

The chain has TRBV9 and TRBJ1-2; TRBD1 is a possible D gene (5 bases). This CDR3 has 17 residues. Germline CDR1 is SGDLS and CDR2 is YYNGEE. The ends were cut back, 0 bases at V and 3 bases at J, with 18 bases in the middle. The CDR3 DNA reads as TGTGCCAGCAGCGTAGGTCCGGGGGGATGGAATGACTATGGCTACACCTTC. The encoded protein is CASSVGPGGWNDYGYTF.